The clone carrying this TCR beta chain appeared a few times. The antigen is undetermined. Germline lookup yields CDR1 MNHNS and CDR2 SASEGT. CDR3 length: 14 amino acids. The V and J ends lost 1 base and 3 bases, in that order; junction bases with no gene match: 3. The source of the sample is a study of blood T cells in healthy people across ages. Per-sample yields of isolated PBMCs were at least 6 million. Next came a second PCR, run for roughly 6 to 11 cycles, which used a sample-barcoded 5' primer along with a J-beta primer mix. From the 5' RACE reads, TCRdb called clonotypes with MiXCR, one entry per CDR3 protein. The sample lists 500,000 to 700,000 distinct CDR3 sequences, approximately 30% occurring once. The study, taken as a whole, reports: PBMCs went unsorted, and a conclusive naive versus antigen-experienced comparison was therefore prevented.

The sequence came from a woman at least 80 years old in good health. Specimen: blood. The chain carries TRBV6-1 and TRBJ2-7, with TRBD1 identical over 7 bases. Written as DNA, the CDR3 is TGTGCCAGCAGTGAAGAGGGACAGATCTACGAGCAGTACTTC. Its protein is CASSEEGQIYEQYF.